These T cell receptor beta chains were read from a single sample in a study of blood T cell repertoires in COVID-19. The assay was immunoSEQ multiplex PCR, and TCRdb's table has in-frame clones only and misses some. Of more than 95,000 clones listed, approximately 90% are singletons. Sequenced sample: peripheral blood. Source of these receptors: a human donor in a cohort sampled during active COVID-19. The conserved cysteine and the conserved F or W are not part of the CDR3 here.

V	J	CDR3
TRBV7-2	TRBJ2-3	ASSSRDSGRATDTQY
TRBV7-9	TRBJ2-1	ASSLSGRSDEQF
TRBV10-3	TRBJ2-7	AISTALSYEQY
TRBV9	TRBJ1-2	ASSRDSYYGYT
TRBV6-5	TRBJ1-2	ASRGVQVVNYGYT
TRBV5-5	TRBJ2-3	ASSFYSGRPHTDTQY
TRBV6-1	TRBJ2-7	ASSEGGLFSYEQY
TRBV29-1	TRBJ2-5	SVEDGTGGY
TRBV18	TRBJ2-5	ASSPWEGESQETQY
TRBV6-5	TRBJ2-7	ASSYSGQGHEQY
TRBV9	TRBJ2-7	ASTPTEAYFYEQY
TRBV18	TRBJ2-7	ASSPRPSGRVGPYEQY
TRBV27	TRBJ2-6	ASSFGTGGSGANVLT
TRBV5-1	TRBJ2-7	ASSSTRQDSFYEQY
TRBV28	TRBJ2-5	ASSPIGYRGETQY
TRBV5-1	TRBJ1-1	ASSYGQGLHTEAF
TRBV10-3	TRBJ1-3	AITGSGNTIY
TRBV19	TRBJ2-7	ASNSGGGDEQY
TRBV4-1	TRBJ2-7	ASSPTTAGFSSYEQY
TRBV5-6	TRBJ2-7	ASSQGLSYEQY